This T cell receptor (beta chain) comes out of a study of T-cell memory formation after mild COVID-19. Study-level findings and limits: Nothing showed for sure that second-wave clones peaking on day 37 were SARS-CoV-2 specific.

It was 5'RACE with constant-segment primers that produced the TCR alpha and TCR beta cDNA libraries, which carried sample barcodes and UMIs. TCRdb re-analysed the 5' RACE reads in MiXCR, keeping a single row per CDR3 protein. The data contain under 350,000 distinct CDR3 sequences, about 17% of them singletons. Germline loops: CDR1 SGHKS, CDR2 YYEKEE (reference sequence). The CDR3 runs 15 residues. J lost 7 bases, V lost 4 bases, and 9 bases had no gene match. In its sample, this clonotype was seen a few times. No antigen is known for it. Sample: PBMCs or a T cell subset sorted from them (not recorded which). The chain carries TRBV5-5 and TRBJ2-1; 9 bases are a match to TRBD2. This sequence originates from a man aged 18 to 29 who had mild COVID-19 (a few samples of this study predate the infection). Cell type and time point are not known. The CDR3 DNA is TGTGCCAGCAGCCGGCCCGGCGGGGGGGCGAATGAGCAGTTCTTC. Its protein is CASSRPGGGANEQFF.